The sequence of this T cell receptor beta chain was determined in a study of blood T cell repertoires in COVID-19. The overall study: The United States, Italy and Spain supplied acute and convalescent COVID-19 samples. T cells, B-cell-depleted T cells, or PBMCs provided the cDNA or gDNA that served as material.

Original processing notes: Reference gene primers were amplified, and this amplification served to estimate nucleated cell counts. Assay: immunoSEQ multiplex PCR; the TCRdb copy retains only in-frame clones and omits some. V and J calls and clone size are given by that table; D and trimming were obtained from the DNA. The data contain 300,000 to 350,000 clones, roughly nine tenths of them singletons. The CDR3 sequence is 13 residues long. V was cut by 0 bases and J by 11 bases, with 10 bases left in between. Germline V CDR1 and CDR2: KGHSH, LQKENI. Sequenced sample: peripheral blood. The chain carries TRBV18 and TRBJ1-4; maybe TRBD1 (6 bases). The sequence was collected from a man between 18 and 35 years old with active or convalescent COVID-19. The chain's CDR3 is CASSPPSGGKLFF. The CDR3 DNA is TGTGCCAGCTCACCACCTTCGGGGGGCAAACTGTTTTTT.